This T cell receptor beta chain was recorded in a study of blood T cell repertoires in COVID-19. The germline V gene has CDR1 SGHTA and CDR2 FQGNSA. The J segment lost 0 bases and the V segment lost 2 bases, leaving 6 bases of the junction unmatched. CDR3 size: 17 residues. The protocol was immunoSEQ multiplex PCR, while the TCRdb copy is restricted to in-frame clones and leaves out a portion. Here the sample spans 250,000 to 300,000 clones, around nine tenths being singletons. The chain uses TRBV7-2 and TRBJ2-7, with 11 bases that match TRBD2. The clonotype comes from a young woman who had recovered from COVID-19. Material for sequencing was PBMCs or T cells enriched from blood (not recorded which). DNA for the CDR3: TGTGCCAGCAGCTTACCGATTAGCGGGAGGGCCTCCTACGAGCAGTACTTC. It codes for CASSLPISGRASYEQYF.